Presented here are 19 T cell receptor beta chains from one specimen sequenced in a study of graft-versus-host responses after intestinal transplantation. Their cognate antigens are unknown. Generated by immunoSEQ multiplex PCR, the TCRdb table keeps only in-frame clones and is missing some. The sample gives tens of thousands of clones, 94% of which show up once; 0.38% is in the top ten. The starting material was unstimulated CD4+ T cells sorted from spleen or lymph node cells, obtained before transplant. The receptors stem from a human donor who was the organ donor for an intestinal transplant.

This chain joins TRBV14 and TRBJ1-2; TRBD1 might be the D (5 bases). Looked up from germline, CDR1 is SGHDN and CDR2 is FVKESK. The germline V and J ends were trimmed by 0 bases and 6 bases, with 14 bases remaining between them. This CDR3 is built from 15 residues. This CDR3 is CASSQDLRGEDGYTF. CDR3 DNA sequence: TGTGCCAGCAGCCAAGATCTTCGGGGGGAGGATGGCTACACCTTC.

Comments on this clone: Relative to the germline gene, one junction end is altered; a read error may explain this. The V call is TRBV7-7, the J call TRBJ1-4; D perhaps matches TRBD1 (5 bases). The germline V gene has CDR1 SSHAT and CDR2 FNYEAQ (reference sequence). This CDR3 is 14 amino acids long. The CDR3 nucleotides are TGTGCTAGCAGCTTAGCCAGGGTTTTTGAAAAACTGTTTTTT. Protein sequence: CASSLARVFEKLFF.

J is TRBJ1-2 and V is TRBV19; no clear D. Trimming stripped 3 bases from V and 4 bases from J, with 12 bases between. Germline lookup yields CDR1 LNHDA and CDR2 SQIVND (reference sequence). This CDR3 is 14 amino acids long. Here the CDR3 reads CASSIRTWGYGYTF. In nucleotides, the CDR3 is TGTGCCAGTAGTATCAGAACATGGGGCTATGGCTACACCTTC.

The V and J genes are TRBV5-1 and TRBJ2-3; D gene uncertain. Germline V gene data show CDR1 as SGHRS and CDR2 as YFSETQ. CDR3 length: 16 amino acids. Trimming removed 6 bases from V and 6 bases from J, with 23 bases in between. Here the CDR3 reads CASTNYLRPAADTQYF. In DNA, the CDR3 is TGCGCCAGCACGAATTACTTACGACCGGCAGCGGATACGCAGTATTTT. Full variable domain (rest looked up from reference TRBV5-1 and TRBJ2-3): KAGVTQTPRYLIKTRGQQVTLSCSPISGHRSVSWYQQTPGQGLQFLFEYFSETQRNKGNFPGRFSGRQFSNSRSEMNVSTLELGDSALYLCASTNYLRPAADTQYFGPGTRLTVL.

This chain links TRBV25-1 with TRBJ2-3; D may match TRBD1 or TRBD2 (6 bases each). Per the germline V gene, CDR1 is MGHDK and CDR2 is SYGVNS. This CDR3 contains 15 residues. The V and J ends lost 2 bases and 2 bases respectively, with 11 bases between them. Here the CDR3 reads CASSEPGALTDTQYF. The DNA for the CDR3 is TGTGCCAGCAGTGAACCGGGGGCCCTCACAGATACGCAGTATTTT. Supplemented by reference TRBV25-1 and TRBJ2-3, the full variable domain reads EADIYQTPRYLVIGTGKKITLECSQTMGHDKMYWYQQDPGMELHLIHYSYGVNSTEKGDLSSESTVSRIRTEHFPLTLESARPSHTSQYLCASSEPGALTDTQYFGPGTRLTVL.

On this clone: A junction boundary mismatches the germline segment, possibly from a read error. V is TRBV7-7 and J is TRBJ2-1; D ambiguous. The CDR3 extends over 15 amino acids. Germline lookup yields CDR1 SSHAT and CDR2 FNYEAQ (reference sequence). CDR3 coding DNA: TGTGCTAGCAGCCCAAGGCGCGCCGGCTACAATGAGCAGTTCTTC. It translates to CASSPRRAGYNEQFF.

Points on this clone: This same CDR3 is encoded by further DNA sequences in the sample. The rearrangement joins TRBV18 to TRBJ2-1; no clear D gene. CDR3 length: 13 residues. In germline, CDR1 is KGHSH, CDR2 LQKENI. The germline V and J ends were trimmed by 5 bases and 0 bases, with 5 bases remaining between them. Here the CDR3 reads CASSASSYNEQFF. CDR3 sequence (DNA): TGTGCCAGCTCAGCAAGCTCCTACAATGAGCAGTTCTTC.

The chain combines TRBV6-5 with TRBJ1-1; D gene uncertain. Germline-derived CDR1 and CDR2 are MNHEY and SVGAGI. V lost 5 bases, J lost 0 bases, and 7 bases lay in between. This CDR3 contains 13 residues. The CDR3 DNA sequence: TGTGCCAGCAGTGCCTGGATGAACACTGAAGCTTTCTTT. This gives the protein CASSAWMNTEAFF.

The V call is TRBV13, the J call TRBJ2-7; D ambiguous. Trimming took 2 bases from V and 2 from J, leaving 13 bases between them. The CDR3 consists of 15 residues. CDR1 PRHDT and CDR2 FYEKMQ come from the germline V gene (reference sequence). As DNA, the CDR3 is TGTGCCAGCAGCTTAAATCGGCCTCTACCCTACGAGCAGTACTTC. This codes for CASSLNRPLPYEQYF.

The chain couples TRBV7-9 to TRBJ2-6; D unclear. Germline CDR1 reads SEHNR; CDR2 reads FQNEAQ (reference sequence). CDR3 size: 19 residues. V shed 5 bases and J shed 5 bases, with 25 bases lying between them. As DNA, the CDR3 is TGTGCCAGCAGCAAGTGTGCATACCATGACAAAAGTCGGGCCAACGTCCTGACTTTC. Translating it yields CASSKCAYHDKSRANVLTF.

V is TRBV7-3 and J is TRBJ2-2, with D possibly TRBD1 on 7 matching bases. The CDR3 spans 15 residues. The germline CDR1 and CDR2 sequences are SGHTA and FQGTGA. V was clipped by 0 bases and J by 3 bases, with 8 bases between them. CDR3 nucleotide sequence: TGTGCCAGCAGCTTAACCAGGGGGGACACCGGGGAGCTGTTTTTT. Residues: CASSLTRGDTGELFF.

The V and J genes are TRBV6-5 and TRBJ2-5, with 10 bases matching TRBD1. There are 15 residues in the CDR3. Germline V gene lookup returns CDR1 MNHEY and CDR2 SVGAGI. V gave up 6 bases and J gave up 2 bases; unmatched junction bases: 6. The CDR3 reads CASRRTGGRQETQYF. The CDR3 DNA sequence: TGTGCCAGCAGGAGGACAGGGGGAAGGCAAGAGACCCAGTACTTC.

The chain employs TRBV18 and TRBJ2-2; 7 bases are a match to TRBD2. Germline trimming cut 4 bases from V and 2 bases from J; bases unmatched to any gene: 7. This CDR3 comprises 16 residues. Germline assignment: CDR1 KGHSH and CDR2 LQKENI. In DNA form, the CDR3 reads TGTGCCAGCTCACAAACGACTAGCTCTAACACCGGGGAGCTGTTTTTT. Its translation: CASSQTTSSNTGELFF.

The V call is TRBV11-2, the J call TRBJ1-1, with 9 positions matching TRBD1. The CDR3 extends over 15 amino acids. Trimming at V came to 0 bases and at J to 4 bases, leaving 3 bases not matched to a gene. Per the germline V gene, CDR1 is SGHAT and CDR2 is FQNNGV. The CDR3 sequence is CASSLEGTGSTEAFF. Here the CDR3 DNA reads TGTGCCAGCAGCTTAGAGGGGACAGGGAGCACTGAAGCTTTCTTT.

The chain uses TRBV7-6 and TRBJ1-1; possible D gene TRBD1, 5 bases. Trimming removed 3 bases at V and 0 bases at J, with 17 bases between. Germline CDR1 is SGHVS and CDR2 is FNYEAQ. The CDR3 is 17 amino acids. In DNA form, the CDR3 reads TGTGCCAGCAGCTTGAGGCACCAGGGAAGTATGAACACTGAAGCTTTCTTT. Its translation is CASSLRHQGSMNTEAFF.

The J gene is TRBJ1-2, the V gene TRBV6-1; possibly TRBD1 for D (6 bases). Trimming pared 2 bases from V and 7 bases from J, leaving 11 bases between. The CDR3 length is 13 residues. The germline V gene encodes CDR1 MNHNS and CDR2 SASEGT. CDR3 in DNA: TGTGCCAGCAGTGAAAAGGGGGTGAGTGGCTACACCTTC. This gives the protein CASSEKGVSGYTF.

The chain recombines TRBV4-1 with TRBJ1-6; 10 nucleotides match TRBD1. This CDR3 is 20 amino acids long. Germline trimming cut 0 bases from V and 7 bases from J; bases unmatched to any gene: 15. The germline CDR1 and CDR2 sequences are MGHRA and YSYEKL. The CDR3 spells CASSQEWDGTGVALNSPLHF. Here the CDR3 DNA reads TGCGCCAGCAGCCAAGAATGGGATGGGACAGGGGTGGCCCTAAATTCACCCCTCCACTTT.

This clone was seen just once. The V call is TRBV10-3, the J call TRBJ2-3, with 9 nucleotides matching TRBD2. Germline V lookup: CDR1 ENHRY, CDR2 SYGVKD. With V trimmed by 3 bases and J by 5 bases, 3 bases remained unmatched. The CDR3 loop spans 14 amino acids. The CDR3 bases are TGTGCCATCAGTGATAATAGCGGGGGAGATACGCAGTATTTT. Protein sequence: CAISDNSGGDTQYF.

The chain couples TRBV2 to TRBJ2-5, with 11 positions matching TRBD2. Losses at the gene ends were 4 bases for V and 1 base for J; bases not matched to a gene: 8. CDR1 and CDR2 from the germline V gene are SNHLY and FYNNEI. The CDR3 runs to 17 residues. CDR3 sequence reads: CASSVDKLAGVQETQYF. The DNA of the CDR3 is TGTGCCAGCAGTGTCGATAAACTAGCGGGGGTCCAAGAGACCCAGTACTTC.